The clone carrying this T cell receptor (beta chain) was picked up many times. The sample originates from a study of CD8 T cells in ankylosing spondylitis. MiXCR was run by TCRdb on the 5' RACE reads, yielding one entry per CDR3 protein. The sample has over 150,000 distinct CDR3 sequences, around a sixth seen once. The CDR3 consists of 15 residues. CDR1 MGHDK and CDR2 SYGVNS come from the germline V gene. V was pared by 3 bases and J by 4 bases, with 15 bases between. Sample: blood, either unsorted or a sorted T cell fraction (not recorded which). The chain employs TRBV25-1 and TRBJ2-5, with D hard to call. The sequence derives from a male donor between 5 and 35 years old with ankylosing spondylitis or in good health (not recorded which). The CDR3, as DNA: TGTGCCAGCAGTGAGTCCCGGGTCGGACCAGAGACCCAGTACTTC. Amino acid sequence: CASSESRVGPETQYF.